The 19 T cell receptor beta chains below come from one sample, sequenced in a study of control samples from healthy donors and cancer patients. Using immunoSEQ multiplex PCR, the repertoire was profiled, and TCRdb retains in-frame clones only, with some absent. The repertoire has approximately 160,000 clones, approximately 91% of them found once; the top ten carry roughly 2%. The sequencing sample was made of blood. These receptor sequences come from a woman aged 40 to 50 in good health.

The chain employs TRBV10-3 and TRBJ2-7, with D maybe TRBD1 (5 bases). This CDR3 comprises 11 residues. Germline CDR1 and CDR2: ENHRY and SYGVKD. V was trimmed by 2 bases and J by 7 bases, leaving 6 bases between them. The CDR3 sequence: CAISEQGEQYF. DNA for the CDR3: TGTGCCATCAGTGAGCAGGGTGAGCAGTACTTC.

The count of this clone is one. This chain links TRBV9 with TRBJ1-2; the D gene is possibly TRBD1 (6 bases). Deletions cut 5 bases from V and 8 bases from J, with 22 bases between. This CDR3 spans 15 amino acids. Germline V gives CDR1 SGDLS, CDR2 YYNGEE. The CDR3 is CASREGQGRGSGYTF. Here the CDR3 DNA reads TGTGCCAGCAGGGAGGGGCAGGGGAGAGGTAGCGGCTACACCTTC.

The chain has TRBV10-1 and TRBJ1-5, with D possibly TRBD1 on 6 matching bases. This CDR3 has 14 amino acids. Trimming took off 0 bases at V and 7 bases at J, with 10 bases between the two ends. The germline gives CDR1 WNHNN, CDR2 SYGVQD (reference sequence). CDR3 DNA: TGCGCCAGCAGTGAGTCTGGCAGGGGACAGCCCCAGCATTTT. Translating it yields CASSESGRGQPQHF.

In the case of this clone: This sample includes further DNA sequences coding for the same CDR3. This sequence joins TRBV5-1 and TRBJ1-2; D unclear. CDR3 length: 13 amino acids. Germline CDR1 and CDR2: SGHRS and YFSETQ. Trimming removed 0 bases from V and 0 bases from J, with 3 bases in between. In DNA form, the CDR3 reads TGCGCCAGCAGCTTGGCAGCTAACTATGGCTACACCTTC. Translation gives CASSLAANYGYTF. The entire variable domain, with the rest obtained from reference TRBV5-1 and TRBJ1-2, is as follows: KAGVTQTPRYLIKTRGQQVTLSCSPISGHRSVSWYQQTPGQGLQFLFEYFSETQRNKGNFPGRFSGRQFSNSRSEMNVSTLELGDSALYLCASSLAANYGYTFGSGTRLTVV.

The rearrangement joins TRBV7-7 to TRBJ2-2, with D possibly being TRBD2 (6 bases). The CDR3 has 14 amino acids. Germline V gives CDR1 SSHAT, CDR2 FNYEAQ (reference sequence). V lost 5 bases and J 4 bases, leaving 11 bases between the germline ends. The CDR3 region is CASSEGGVTGELFF. For the CDR3, the DNA is TGTGCCAGCAGCGAGGGCGGGGTCACCGGGGAGCTGTTTTTT.

The chain carries TRBV4-1 and TRBJ1-2; D is ambiguous. Per germline, CDR1 MGHRA and CDR2 YSYEKL. V was cut by 5 bases and J by 4 bases, with 17 bases left in between. This CDR3 is built from 15 residues. The CDR3: CASSLSRTGSYGYTF. CDR3 in DNA: TGCGCCAGCAGCTTATCCAGGACGGGCAGCTATGGCTACACCTTC.

The CDR3 is CASPPRGMVNTEAFF. DNA of the CDR3: TGTGCCAGCCCCCCTAGAGGGATGGTGAACACTGAAGCTTTCTTT. The chain employs TRBV2 and TRBJ1-1, with D hard to call. Trimming removed 8 bases at V and 0 bases at J, with 16 bases between. This CDR3 is built from 15 residues. Germline-derived CDR1 and CDR2 are SNHLY and FYNNEI.

This chain links TRBV27 with TRBJ2-7, with 7 bases lining up with TRBD1. Germline CDR1 is MNHEY and CDR2 is SMNVEV (reference sequence). Trimming removed 0 bases from V and 3 bases from J; junction bases left unmatched: 2. CDR3 length equals 14 residues. CDR3 sequence reads: CASSLSSGGYEQYF. CDR3 nucleotide sequence: TGTGCCAGCAGTTTATCGTCAGGGGGCTACGAGCAGTACTTC.

The chain employs TRBV6-5 and TRBJ1-1; D gene uncertain. Germline-derived CDR1 and CDR2 are MNHEY and SVGAGI. Trimming left V 6 bases short and J 3 bases short, with 5 bases between. This CDR3 is 11 amino acids long. The chain's CDR3 is CASRGDTEAFF. CDR3 bases: TGTGCCAGCAGAGGCGACACTGAAGCTTTCTTT.

This sequence joins TRBV18 and TRBJ1-4; D not certain. V was cut by 0 bases and J by 8 bases, with 13 bases left in between. The CDR3 totals 15 residues. Germline-derived CDR1 and CDR2 are KGHSH and LQKENI. CDR3 nucleotides: TGTGCCAGCTCACCACCGGGAGAGCGGGGAGAAAAACTGTTTTTT. Amino acids: CASSPPGERGEKLFF.

V usage is TRBV5-1 and J usage is TRBJ2-7; possible D gene TRBD1, 6 bases. Deletions cut 0 bases from V and 9 bases from J, with 16 bases between. The CDR3 is 14 residues long. CDR1 and CDR2 from the germline V gene are SGHRS and YFSETQ. The CDR3 DNA reads as TGCGCCAGCAGCTTGGCTCGGACTGAAGGGGGGCAGTACTTC. Encoded protein: CASSLARTEGGQYF.

The V gene is TRBV24-1, the J gene TRBJ1-3; D is undetermined. The CDR3 totals 14 residues. With 8 bases removed from V and 4 bases from J, the gap between germline ends came to 14 bases. Germline lookup yields CDR1 KGHDR and CDR2 SFDVKD. CDR3 DNA sequence: TGTGCCACCACCGCTCAAAAGGCCGGAAACACCATATATTTT. Its protein product is CATTAQKAGNTIYF.

The rearrangement joins TRBV29-1 to TRBJ1-5; the match to TRBD1 covers 8 bases. Germline V CDR1 and CDR2: SQVTM, ANQGSEA. The CDR3 loop spans 16 amino acids. V shed 4 bases and J 5 bases; nucleotides not matched to a gene: 13. The DNA for the CDR3 is TGCAGCGTTGTAATTGTCGGGACAGGTGTAGATCAGCCCCAGCATTTT. This translates into CSVVIVGTGVDQPQHF.

The chain joins TRBV5-1 to TRBJ2-1; D is perhaps TRBD1 (5 bases). The CDR3 is 12 residues long. From germline, CDR1 is SGHRS and CDR2 YFSETQ. V lost 3 bases and J 8 bases, leaving 9 bases between the germline ends. For the CDR3, the DNA is TGCGCCAGCAGCTCCCTAGGGGATGAGCAGTTCTTC. This encodes CASSSLGDEQFF.

Notes on this clone: At one end, the junction sequence differs from germline, possibly due to a read error. The chain has TRBV15 and TRBJ1-2; D call uncertain. The CDR3 runs to 14 residues. Germline V CDR1 and CDR2: LNHNV, YYDKDF (reference sequence). CDR3 protein: CATSRDLDFGGYTF. CDR3 in DNA: TGTGCCACCAGCCGAGACCTTGATTTTGGAGGCTACACCTTC.

The gene calls are TRBV7-9 and TRBJ2-1, with 10 positions matching TRBD1. This CDR3 is built from 15 residues. CDR1 is SEHNR and CDR2 is FQNEAQ in the germline V gene (reference sequence). V shed 6 bases and J 2 bases; nucleotides not matched to a gene: 4. CDR3 residues: CASRTTGGAYNEQFF. The DNA for the CDR3 is TGTGCCAGCAGAACGACAGGGGGCGCCTACAATGAGCAGTTCTTC. Looking up the rest from reference TRBV7-9 and TRBJ2-1 gives the full variable domain: DTGVSQNPRHKITKRGQNVTFRCDPISEHNRLYWYRQTLGQGPEFLTYFQNEAQLEKSRLLSDRFSAERPKGSFSTLEIQRTEQGDSAMYLCASRTTGGAYNEQFFGPGTRLTVL.

The DNA of the CDR3 is TGTGCCAGCAGCCATAGGGCGGGGTTCGAAAAACTGTTTTTT. Translating gives CASSHRAGFEKLFF. The gene calls are TRBV3-1 (or the pseudogene TRBV3-2) and TRBJ1-4; D uncertain. Germline V gene lookup returns CDR1 LGHDT and CDR2 YNNKEL (reference sequence). The CDR3 contains 14 residues. Deletions cut 3 bases from V and 8 bases from J, with 13 bases between.

The gene calls are TRBV12-5 and TRBJ1-1; no definite D call. The CDR3 covers 13 residues. The ends were cut back, 2 bases at V and 0 bases at J, with 4 bases in the middle. Germline CDR1 is LGHNT and CDR2 is FRNRAP. CDR3 amino acids: CASGLRMNTEAFF. The CDR3 DNA sequence: TGTGCTAGTGGTTTGAGGATGAACACTGAAGCTTTCTTT.

This chain joins TRBV5-1 and TRBJ1-1; D perhaps matches TRBD1 (6 bases). The CDR3 contains 15 residues. CDR1 is SGHRS, CDR2 YFSETQ, per germline. The germline V and J ends were trimmed by 4 bases and 1 base, with 14 bases remaining between them. The CDR3 is CASSPSGDTNTEAFF. The DNA for the CDR3 is TGCGCCAGCAGCCCCTCAGGGGATACGAACACTGAAGCTTTCTTT.